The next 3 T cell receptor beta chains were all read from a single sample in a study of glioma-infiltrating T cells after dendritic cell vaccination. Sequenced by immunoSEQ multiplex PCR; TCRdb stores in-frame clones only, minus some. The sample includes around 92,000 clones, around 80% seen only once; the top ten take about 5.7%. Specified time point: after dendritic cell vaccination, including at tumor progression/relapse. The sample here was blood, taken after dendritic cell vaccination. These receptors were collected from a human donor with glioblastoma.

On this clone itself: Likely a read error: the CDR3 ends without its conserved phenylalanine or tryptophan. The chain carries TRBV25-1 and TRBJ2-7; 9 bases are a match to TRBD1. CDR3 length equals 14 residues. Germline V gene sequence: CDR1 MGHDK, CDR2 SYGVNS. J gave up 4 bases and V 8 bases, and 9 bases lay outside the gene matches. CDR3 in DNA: TGTGCCAGCCGTCGACAGGGGGTTTCTTACGAGCAGTACCTC. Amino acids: CASRRQGVSYEQYL.

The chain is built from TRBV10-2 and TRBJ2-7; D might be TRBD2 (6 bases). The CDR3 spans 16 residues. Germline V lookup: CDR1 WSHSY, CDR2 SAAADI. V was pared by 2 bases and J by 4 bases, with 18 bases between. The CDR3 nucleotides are TGCGCCAGCAGTGAGCTAGCGCCAACAAACCAATACGAGCAGTACTTC. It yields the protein CASSELAPTNQYEQYF.

The chain's CDR3 is CASSSGGVGGDWGYTF. CDR3 nucleotides: TGTGCCAGCAGCTCCGGGGGTGTTGGGGGAGATTGGGGCTACACCTTC. The genes are TRBV5-4 and TRBJ1-2; the D gene is possibly TRBD1 (5 bases). V lost 3 bases and J 8 bases, leaving 23 bases between the germline ends. The CDR3 length is 16 residues. Germline lookup yields CDR1 SGHNT and CDR2 YYREEE (reference sequence).